Below are 5 T cell receptor beta chains sequenced from a single sample in a study of blood T cell repertoires in COVID-19. Assay: immunoSEQ multiplex PCR; the TCRdb copy retains only in-frame clones and omits some. The sample has tens of thousands of clones, 87% seen once. The specimen sequenced was peripheral blood. All receptors derive from a human donor in a cohort sampled during active COVID-19.

The chain couples TRBV10-3 to TRBJ2-2; 8 bases match TRBD1. Losses at the gene ends were 4 bases for V and 2 bases for J; bases not matched to a gene: 6. This CDR3 has 16 amino acids. Germline V gives CDR1 ENHRY, CDR2 SYGVKD. CDR3 coding DNA: TGTGCCATCAGTGCCGGAACAGGGGGTAACACCGGGGAGCTGTTTTTT. It yields the protein CAISAGTGGNTGELFF.

CDR3 nucleotides: TGTGCCAGCAGGGACCCGGGACTCCATAATGAGCAGTTCTTC. Amino acid sequence: CASRDPGLHNEQFF. This chain joins TRBV6-5 and TRBJ2-1; the D gene is possibly TRBD2 (6 bases). This CDR3 spans 14 amino acids. In germline, CDR1 is MNHEY, CDR2 SVGAGI. The germline V and J ends were trimmed by 6 bases and 7 bases, with 16 bases remaining between them.

The gene calls are TRBV29-1 and TRBJ2-7; 9 bases align to TRBD1. J gave up 4 bases and V 4 bases, and 8 bases lay outside the gene matches. Germline-derived CDR1 and CDR2 are SQVTM and ANQGSEA. The CDR3 spans 14 residues. The CDR3 sequence: CSVGHSGTGYEQYF. CDR3 coding DNA: TGCAGCGTTGGACACTCCGGGACAGGGTACGAGCAGTACTTC.

This clone has only a few counts. This sequence joins TRBV30 and TRBJ1-6, with D possibly TRBD1 on 6 matching bases. Germline V lookup: CDR1 GTSNPN, CDR2 SVGIG (reference sequence). The V gene lost 4 bases and the J gene lost 1 base, with 14 bases spanning the gap. The CDR3 sequence is 16 residues long. CDR3 DNA sequence: TGTGCCTGGACAACGGGGGGGCTGTCCTATAATTCACCCCTCCACTTT. Amino acid sequence: CAWTTGGLSYNSPLHF. Supplemented by reference TRBV30 and TRBJ1-6, the full variable domain reads SQTIHQWPATLVQPVGSPLSLECTVEGTSNPNLYWYRQAAGRGLQLLFYSVGIGQISSEVPQNLSASRPQDRQFILSSKKLLLSDSGFYLCAWTTGGLSYNSPLHFGNGTRLTVT.

This chain uses TRBV7-2 with TRBJ1-5, with D tentatively TRBD1 (6 bases). Germline values: CDR1 SGHTA, CDR2 FQGNSA. V lost 6 bases and J 0 bases, leaving 9 bases between the germline ends. The CDR3 consists of 14 residues. In DNA, the CDR3 is TGTGCCAGCAGATGGACAGATAGCAATCAGCCCCAGCATTTT. As protein: CASRWTDSNQPQHF.